This T cell receptor beta chain was captured in a study of patients and donors after allogeneic stem cell transplantation (dated by TCRdb to 2018 to 2020). This clonotype was observed a single time. The antigen this receptor binds is unknown. The record has no base qualities; no much larger clone is one base away. One read alone is weak evidence. Inclusive of the bounding cysteine and phenylalanine, the CDR3 is 14 residues long. Only the CDR3 DNA is retained, 42 bases long and in frame from the first base. Via the germline V gene, CDR1 is SNHLY and CDR2 FYNNEI. A distance of 12 bases separates the germline ends of V and J, which lose 3 bases and 4 bases respectively. Receptor amplification or capture employed RT-PCR. Sequencing was performed on a NextSeq 550. Clones were called with MiXCR by TCRdb after fastp trimmed the public reads at Q25, and only in-frame beta chains were retained. Every entry covers one CDR3 protein and lists the most common genes and DNA from its rows. A total of 150,000 to 200,000 distinct CDR3 sequences appear in this sample, 35% to 50% of them only once. The ten largest clones take up 33% of the sample.

The sequenced sample was blood, either unsorted or a sorted T cell fraction (not recorded which). This sequence was found in a human donor who was either an allogeneic HSCT recipient or a stem cell or donor lymphocyte infusion donor (not recorded which). It is not recorded whose cells these are; they may come from a transplant donor. The chain is made from TRBV2 and TRBJ1-1; the D segment cannot be called with confidence. The DNA is TGTGCCAGCAGTGAGCAGGAGGAGGGCACTGAAGCTTTCTTT. It specifies CASSEQEEGTEAFF.